These 31 T cell receptor beta chains share one sample of origin, sequenced in a study of T-cell reconstitution after alpha-beta-depleted transplantation in children. General observations from the study: Newly produced T cells mostly provided counts and TCRbeta diversity after one year, as hyperexpanded clones declined.

Preparing the TCRbeta library involved the use of unique molecular identifiers. TCRdb used MiXCR to reprocess the PCR reads, holding one entry per CDR3 protein. The table has approximately 300,000 distinct CDR3 sequences, just over 7.5% seen once; the top ten hold 9.1%. The antigens these receptors bind are not known. The sample here was peripheral blood, taken 360 days after TCRalphabeta/CD19-depleted stem cell transplant. Receptors were obtained from a female patient between 2 and 15 years old who had a stem cell transplant for Fanconi anemia, so the T cells may come from the graft donor.

The chain is built from TRBV10-1 and TRBJ2-2; 11 bases line up with TRBD2. Germline values: CDR1 WNHNN, CDR2 SYGVQD (reference sequence). V shed 8 bases, J shed 2 bases, and the junction held 7 bases outside the gene matches. This CDR3 region has 16 residues. The chain's CDR3 is CASDSGTSGNTGELFF. The CDR3 DNA sequence: TGCGCCAGCGATAGCGGGACTAGCGGTAACACCGGGGAGCTGTTTTTT.

The rearrangement uses TRBV4-1 and TRBJ1-3, with D unresolved. Germline V gene sequence: CDR1 MGHRA, CDR2 YSYEKL. The length of the CDR3 is 15 residues. Trimming took off 3 bases at V and 2 bases at J, with 11 bases between the two ends. The CDR3 loop is CASSQGRSAGNTIYF. The CDR3 DNA reads as TGCGCCAGCAGCCAGGGTAGGAGCGCTGGAAACACCATATATTTT.

The chain couples TRBV11-2 to TRBJ2-3; 8 bases line up with TRBD2. Trimming cost V 2 bases and J 6 bases; bases outside gene matches: 13. Germline CDR1 and CDR2: SGHAT and FQNNGV. The CDR3 runs to 17 residues. DNA for the CDR3: TGTGCCAGCAGCTTATCATCGGGAGGGCCTTTGATGGATACGCAGTATTTT. It translates to CASSLSSGGPLMDTQYF.

CDR3 sequence (DNA): TGTGCCAGTACCCAGGACTACTCGACCGGGGAGCTGTTTTTT. Its translation is CASTQDYSTGELFF. The genes are TRBV19 and TRBJ2-2; TRBD2 might be the D (6 bases). This CDR3 has 14 residues. V was clipped by 7 bases and J by 5 bases, with 14 bases between them. Germline lookup yields CDR1 LNHDA and CDR2 SQIVND (reference sequence).

The V call is TRBV4-2, the J call TRBJ1-5; D uncertain. Trimming shortened V by 0 bases and J by 9 bases, and 9 bases separated the two germline ends. Germline V gives CDR1 LGHNA, CDR2 YNFKEQ. The CDR3 sequence is 13 residues long. The CDR3 reads CASSQDVRRPQHF. Written as DNA, the CDR3 is TGTGCCAGCAGCCAAGACGTCAGGCGGCCCCAGCATTTT.

The gene calls are TRBV6-5 and TRBJ1-3, with no clear D. The V and J ends lost 0 bases and 0 bases respectively, with 9 bases between them. This CDR3 has 16 residues. CDR1 and CDR2 from the germline V gene are MNHEY and SVGAGI. The CDR3: CASSYSRQYSGNTIYF. As DNA, the CDR3 is TGTGCCAGCAGTTACTCGAGGCAGTACTCTGGAAACACCATATATTTT.

This clonotype was detected only a few times. This rearrangement joins TRBV25-1 to TRBJ2-7; the D is unclear. The CDR3 loop spans 10 amino acids. Germline CDR1 and CDR2: MGHDK and SYGVNS. The CDR3 is CASACLGRNV. For the CDR3, the DNA is TGTGCCAGCGCCTGTTTAGGAAGGAACGTC.

This clonotype was counted between two and nine times. This chain links TRBV9 with TRBJ1-1; possible D gene TRBD1, 5 bases. This CDR3 contains 14 residues. V lost 4 bases and J 4 bases, leaving 14 bases between the germline ends. The V gene's germline CDR1 is SGDLS and CDR2 YYNGEE. CDR3 nucleotide sequence: TGTGCCAGCAGCCCCCGGACGGGGCCCACTGAAGCTTTCTTT. Amino acids: CASSPRTGPTEAFF.

In its sample, this clonotype was seen a few times. This chain connects TRBV27 to TRBJ1-6; a weak D match, TRBD1 (5 bases). Germline CDR1 and CDR2: MNHEY and SMNVEV (reference sequence). Trimming took off 7 bases at V and 7 bases at J, with 17 bases between the two ends. The CDR3 loop spans 15 amino acids. CDR3 in amino acids: CASTSWVGVNSPLHF. The CDR3, as DNA: TGTGCCAGCACCTCCTGGGTAGGGGTAAATTCACCCCTCCACTTT.

This clonotype turned up a few times. The chain has TRBV7-7 and TRBJ2-2; 7 bases are a match to TRBD2. The V segment lost 2 bases and the J segment 4 bases; nucleotides outside the gene matches: 4. CDR3 length: 15 residues. Germline V gives CDR1 SSHAT, CDR2 FNYEAQ (reference sequence). CDR3 nucleotides: TGTGCCAGCAGCTTAATGACGGGGGGCACCGGGGAGCTGTTTTTT. It specifies CASSLMTGGTGELFF.

This clonotype was seen repeatedly, ten times or more. V and J are TRBV29-1 and TRBJ1-1, with D uncertain. Germline lookup yields CDR1 SQVTM and CDR2 ANQGSEA. V dropped 4 bases and J dropped 1 base, with 7 bases sitting between them. This CDR3 is built from 12 residues. CDR3 coding DNA: TGCAGCGTTGCTTATCGGAACACTGAAGCTTTCTTT. Protein product: CSVAYRNTEAFF.

This clonotype was recorded many times. The V gene is TRBV12-3 or TRBV12-4, the J gene TRBJ2-4; D is possibly TRBD2 (5 bases). CDR3 length equals 14 residues. The ends were cut back, 6 bases at V and 11 bases at J, with 20 bases in the middle. CDR3 in amino acids: CASSPEQSPGVQYF. CDR3 nucleotide sequence: TGTGCCAGCAGCCCGGAGCAGAGTCCCGGGGTTCAGTACTTC.

This clonotype came up many times. The V call is TRBV7-9, the J call TRBJ1-1; D is unresolved. Germline V gene data show CDR1 as SEHNR and CDR2 as FQNEAQ (reference sequence). The CDR3 runs 16 residues. Trimming took 5 bases from V and 4 from J, leaving 20 bases between them. For the CDR3, the DNA is TGTGCCAGCAGCCCATCGGGATCCGCGGAGGGCACTGAAGCTTTCTTT. Protein product: CASSPSGSAEGTEAFF.

This clonotype was detected a few times. The chain joins TRBV28 to TRBJ1-1, with unresolved D. Germline CDR1 is MDHEN and CDR2 is SYDVKM. V gave up 9 bases and J gave up 8 bases, with 13 bases separating them. The CDR3 has 11 amino acids. The CDR3 coding sequence is TGTGCCAGTAACACCGGGGTCGAAGCTTTCTTT. As protein: CASNTGVEAFF.

This clonotype appeared a few times. The CDR3 sequence is CASSRPAQNTGELFF. The CDR3 coding sequence is TGTGCCAGCAGCCGCCCGGCCCAGAACACCGGGGAGCTGTTTTTT. J is TRBJ2-2 and V is TRBV11-2; D gene unclear. The CDR3 sequence is 15 residues long. The germline CDR1 and CDR2 sequences are SGHAT and FQNNGV. V was clipped by 5 bases and J by 1 base, with 11 bases between them.

Many counts were recorded for this clonotype. The chain joins TRBV6-5 to TRBJ2-1, with 9 bases fitting TRBD2. Per germline, CDR1 MNHEY and CDR2 SVGAGI. With 1 base clipped from V and 2 bases from J, the junction kept 0 bases outside the gene matches. There are 15 residues in the CDR3. The CDR3 DNA sequence: TGTGCCAGCAGTTACTTAGCGGGGGCCTACAATGAGCAGTTCTTC. Protein sequence: CASSYLAGAYNEQFF.

V gene TRBV6-2 or TRBV6-3 combines with J gene TRBJ2-2; maybe TRBD2 (6 bases). Trimming pared 6 bases from V and 1 base from J, leaving 15 bases between. There are 16 residues in the CDR3. Germline values: CDR1 MNHEY, CDR2 SVGEGT. The CDR3 protein is CASSRTLGRNTGELFF. The CDR3 DNA sequence: TGTGCCAGCAGCCGGACCCTCGGGAGGAACACCGGGGAGCTGTTTTTT.

This sequence joins TRBV7-2 and TRBJ1-3, with D hard to call. CDR1 and CDR2 (germline): SGHTA, FQGNSA. The ends were cut back, 6 bases at V and 9 bases at J, with 12 bases in the middle. The length of the CDR3 is 12 residues. For the CDR3, the DNA is TGTGCCAGCAGGTCCCGTTCGGGCACCATATATTTT. It yields the protein CASRSRSGTIYF. Full variable domain (missing parts from reference TRBV7-2 and TRBJ1-3): GAGVSQSPSNKVTEKGKDVELRCDPISGHTALYWYRQSLGQGLEFLIYFQGNSAPDKSGLPSDRFSAERTGGSVSTLTIQRTQQEDSAVYLCASRSRSGTIYFGEGSWLTVV.

This clonotype appeared many times. The chain employs TRBV10-3 and TRBJ2-1, with D uncertain. The CDR3 has 15 amino acids. The V and J ends lost 0 bases and 4 bases respectively, with 10 bases between them. The germline V gene has CDR1 ENHRY and CDR2 SYGVKD. DNA for the CDR3: TGTGCCATCAGTGAGTCGATCAGGCCTTACAATGAGCAGTTCTTC. Translated: CAISESIRPYNEQFF.

The V call is TRBV28, the J call TRBJ2-1, with a tentative D call TRBD1 (5 bases). V was shortened by 5 bases and J by 0 bases, with 14 bases between the two germline ends. In germline, CDR1 is MDHEN, CDR2 SYDVKM. The CDR3 totals 16 residues. The CDR3 reads CASSRPRVSSYNEQFF. The CDR3 coding sequence is TGTGCCAGCAGTCGCCCCAGGGTGAGCTCCTACAATGAGCAGTTCTTC.

In this sample, this clonotype turned up many times. CDR3 sequence: CASRIRGSTDTQYF. The CDR3 nucleotides are TGTGCCAGCAGAATAAGAGGGTCCACAGATACGCAGTATTTT. This chain uses TRBV12-3 or TRBV12-4 with TRBJ2-3; D is possibly TRBD2 (5 bases). This CDR3 region has 14 residues. The V end was cut by 6 bases, the J end by 2 bases, with 12 bases between.

This chain connects TRBV3-1 to TRBJ1-1; unclear D gene. The CDR3 totals 15 residues. CDR1 and CDR2 from the germline V gene are LGHDT and YNNKEL (reference sequence). The V gene lost 4 bases and the J gene lost 5 bases, with 17 bases spanning the gap. This CDR3 is CASSPRNREQTEAFF. The CDR3, as DNA: TGTGCCAGCAGCCCCCGTAATAGGGAACAAACTGAAGCTTTCTTT.

This clonotype was detected ten times or more. This chain uses TRBV11-2 with TRBJ1-6, with unresolved D. The germline gives CDR1 SGHAT, CDR2 FQNNGV. This CDR3 comprises 15 residues. V was cut by 0 bases and J by 6 bases, with 9 bases left in between. CDR3 sequence reads: CASSLEWASNSPLHF. As DNA, the CDR3 is TGTGCCAGCAGCTTAGAGTGGGCCAGTAATTCACCCCTCCACTTT.

This clonotype was recorded a few times. The chain couples TRBV7-6 to TRBJ2-3, with 7 positions matching TRBD2. The length of the CDR3 is 16 residues. The J segment lost 2 bases and the V segment lost 4 bases, leaving 9 bases of the junction unmatched. Per germline, CDR1 SGHVS and CDR2 FNYEAQ. The CDR3 DNA reads as TGTGCCAGCAGCTCCCGGAAGCGGGGTTACACAGATACGCAGTATTTT. Amino acid sequence: CASSSRKRGYTDTQYF.

This clonotype was found many times. This chain uses TRBV29-1 with TRBJ2-1; 13 positions agree with TRBD2. This CDR3 contains 15 residues. Losses at the gene ends were 1 base for V and 4 bases for J; bases not matched to a gene: 1. Germline V gives CDR1 SQVTM, CDR2 ANQGSEA. The CDR3 loop reads CSVEGTSGSYNEQFF. The DNA of the CDR3 is TGCAGCGTTGAAGGGACTAGCGGGAGTTACAATGAGCAGTTCTTC.

This sequence joins TRBV6-5 and TRBJ1-2; TRBD1 matches 7 bases. Unmatched junction bases numbered 10, after V lost 2 bases and J lost 7 bases. CDR1 is MNHEY and CDR2 is SVGAGI in the germline V gene. This CDR3 has 15 amino acids. The chain's CDR3 is CASSYILGGRGGYTF. The CDR3 region has the DNA TGTGCCAGCAGTTACATACTAGGGGGCAGAGGTGGCTACACCTTC.

V is TRBV28 and J is TRBJ2-2; 9 nucleotides agree with TRBD2. The ends lost 6 bases at V and 0 bases at J; junction bases unmatched: 8. Germline V gene sequence: CDR1 MDHEN, CDR2 SYDVKM. The CDR3 runs 17 residues. The CDR3 sequence is CASSVAGASANTGELFF. The CDR3 nucleotides read TGTGCCAGCAGCGTAGCGGGAGCCTCAGCGAACACCGGGGAGCTGTTTTTT. Full variable domain (rest looked up from reference TRBV28 and TRBJ2-2): DVKVTQSSRYLVKRTGEKVFLECVQDMDHENMFWYRQDPGLGLRLIYFSYDVKMKEKGDIPEGYSVSREKKERFSLILESASTNQTSMYLCASSVAGASANTGELFFGEGSRLTVL.

In its sample, this clonotype was seen many times. V is TRBV5-1 and J is TRBJ2-5, with TRBD1 identical over 7 bases. The CDR3 is 15 amino acids. The V segment lost 3 bases and the J segment 4 bases; nucleotides outside the gene matches: 9. Germline assignment: CDR1 SGHRS and CDR2 YFSETQ. CDR3 region: CASSSTGASGETQYF. The CDR3 DNA reads TGCGCCAGCAGCTCAACAGGGGCGAGTGGAGAGACCCAGTACTTC.

CDR3 region: CASSPDRVESETQYF. The CDR3 nucleotides read TGTGCCAGCAGCCCGGACAGGGTCGAAAGCGAGACCCAGTACTTC. The chain combines TRBV6-2 or TRBV6-3 with TRBJ2-5, with 8 nucleotides matching TRBD1. The V segment lost 6 bases and the J segment 5 bases; nucleotides outside the gene matches: 11. The CDR3 length is 15 residues. CDR1 MNHEY and CDR2 SVGEGT come from the germline V gene.

This clonotype appeared many times. The V gene is TRBV5-1, the J gene TRBJ1-2; D perhaps matches TRBD1 (5 bases). Germline V gene lookup returns CDR1 SGHRS and CDR2 YFSETQ. Trimming shortened V by 2 bases and J by 4 bases, and 9 bases separated the two germline ends. The CDR3 totals 13 residues. CDR3 sequence (DNA): TGCGCCAGCAGCTTTCGGGGCAGCTATGGCTACACCTTC. Translating it yields CASSFRGSYGYTF.

The rearrangement links TRBV2 to TRBJ2-5; D gene uncertain. The V end lost 8 bases, the J end lost 1 base, and 8 bases lay between the germline ends. The CDR3 has 12 amino acids. The germline gives CDR1 SNHLY, CDR2 FYNNEI. The chain's CDR3 is CASGAAQETQYF. The DNA for the CDR3 is TGTGCCAGCGGAGCAGCCCAAGAGACCCAGTACTTC.